Each of the 26 T cell receptor beta chains below was sequenced from the same sample in a study of T cells after yellow fever vaccination. TCRdb redid the calling of the 5' RACE reads with MiXCR, one entry per CDR3 protein. The table has about 58,000 distinct CDR3 sequences, more than 5.5% seen once. Here the sequenced sample was CD8+ T cells sorted from PBMCs, taken on the day of the first yellow fever vaccination. The receptors here all came from a man aged 18 to 30 who received the YFV17D yellow fever vaccine.

This clonotype was detected many times. The rearrangement uses TRBV7-6 and TRBJ2-1, with 11 bases that match TRBD2. Trimming removed 5 bases from V and 5 bases from J; junction bases left unmatched: 5. This CDR3 is 15 amino acids long. CDR1 and CDR2 from the germline V gene are SGHVS and FNYEAQ. CDR3 in amino acids: CASSPLAGGDNEQFF. The CDR3 coding sequence is TGTGCCAGCAGCCCCCTAGCGGGGGGAGACAATGAGCAGTTCTTC.

This clonotype was seen a few times. The gene calls are TRBV7-9 and TRBJ2-4; no reliable D call. Trimming shortened V by 2 bases and J by 0 bases, and 5 bases separated the two germline ends. The germline V gene has CDR1 SEHNR and CDR2 FQNEAQ (reference sequence). The CDR3 length is 14 residues. The CDR3 nucleotides read TGTGCCAGCAGCTTATCTGTAGCCAAAAACATTCAGTACTTC. Encoded protein: CASSLSVAKNIQYF.

The sample holds many counts of this clonotype. The chain couples TRBV5-1 to TRBJ2-5; a weak D match, TRBD1 (6 bases). V lost 4 bases and J 4 bases, leaving 20 bases between the germline ends. CDR3 length: 16 residues. Germline-derived CDR1 and CDR2 are SGHRS and YFSETQ. Here the CDR3 reads CASSDSDRLILETQYF. The CDR3, as DNA: TGCGCCAGCAGCGACTCAGACAGGCTAATCCTAGAGACCCAGTACTTC.

This sequence joins TRBV6-1 and TRBJ2-1; TRBD1 is a possible D gene (5 bases). CDR3 length: 13 residues. Germline-derived CDR1 and CDR2 are MNHNS and SASEGT. V shed 4 bases and J shed 3 bases, with 7 bases lying between them. CDR3 bases: TGTGCCAGCAGTGTCGACAGCTACAATGAGCAGTTCTTC. As protein: CASSVDSYNEQFF.

This clonotype was seen only a few times. The chain is built from TRBV5-1 and TRBJ1-1; 7 bases agree with TRBD1. This CDR3 contains 18 residues. J gave up 6 bases and V 0 bases, and 17 bases lay outside the gene matches. CDR1 is SGHRS, CDR2 YFSETQ, per germline. The CDR3 loop reads CASSLASRQGVSRPEAFF. The CDR3 DNA follows: TGCGCCAGCAGCTTGGCCAGTAGGCAGGGGGTCTCCCGCCCTGAAGCTTTCTTT.

This clonotype has just a few counts. This chain links TRBV15 with TRBJ2-2; D gene uncertain. In germline, CDR1 is LNHNV, CDR2 YYDKDF (reference sequence). The CDR3 is 13 residues long. With 0 bases removed from V and 8 bases from J, the gap between germline ends came to 7 bases. For the CDR3, the DNA is TGTGCCACCAGCAGAGATTTGGTTGGGGAGCTGTTTTTT. Its translation: CATSRDLVGELFF.

This clonotype appeared once. A clone one base away is much larger, so this may be a read error. The rearrangement links TRBV27 to TRBJ2-1; D not certain. The CDR3 has 15 residues. Germline V gene sequence: CDR1 MNHEY, CDR2 SMNVEV (reference sequence). CDR3 coding DNA: TGTGCCAGCAGTTTAGGGCCGGTTTCCTACAATGAGAAGTTCTTC. Translating gives CASSLGPVSYNEKFF.

Remarks on this clonotype: At one of its ends the junction is not consistent with the germline gene, which may arise from a read error. The chain links TRBV7-9 to TRBJ2-5; D is uncertain. CDR3 size: 16 residues. The germline gives CDR1 SEHNR, CDR2 FQNEAQ (reference sequence). CDR3 loop: CVSSPRLGKLQETQYF. The CDR3 DNA sequence: TGTGTCAGCAGCCCTCGTTTGGGGAAACTACAAGAGACCCAGTACTTC.

This clonotype has a count of ten or more. This rearrangement joins TRBV20-1 to TRBJ2-5; D not certain. The germline gives CDR1 DFQATT, CDR2 SNEGSKA (reference sequence). The CDR3 contains 16 residues. The ends were cut back, 0 bases at V and 5 bases at J, with 19 bases in the middle. The CDR3, as DNA: TGCAGTGCTAGAGATTCTGCTTCGCGCGATTGGGAGACCCAGTACTTC. The encoded protein is CSARDSASRDWETQYF.

V and J are TRBV6-2 or TRBV6-3 and TRBJ2-3, with a weak D call TRBD1 (6 bases). Trimming removed 4 bases from V and 0 bases from J, with 14 bases in between. The CDR3 is made up of 16 amino acids. Germline V gene data show CDR1 as MNHEY and CDR2 as SVGEGT. The CDR3 bases are TGTGCCAGCAGTTTCCATCGGACAGAGAGCACAGATACGCAGTATTTT. It translates to CASSFHRTESTDTQYF.

The sample holds a few counts of this clonotype. V usage is TRBV24-1 and J usage is TRBJ1-5; D not resolved. The germline V gene has CDR1 KGHDR and CDR2 SFDVKD. This CDR3 has 18 amino acids. Trimming stripped 2 bases from V and 0 bases from J, with 16 bases between. The CDR3 DNA follows: TGTGCCACCAGTGATTGTGTGGGTACGAGGAATAGCAATCAGCCCCAGCATTTT. Protein product: CATSDCVGTRNSNQPQHF.

The chain has TRBV6-5 and TRBJ1-5, with 9 bases aligning to TRBD1. V was clipped by 6 bases and J by 4 bases; unmatched bases: 7. The CDR3 is 15 residues long. Germline V gives CDR1 MNHEY, CDR2 SVGAGI. This CDR3 is CASSWGTGPNQPQHF. The CDR3 DNA sequence: TGTGCCAGCAGCTGGGGGACAGGGCCGAATCAGCCCCAGCATTTT.

This clonotype has a count of ten or more. This chain joins TRBV5-1 and TRBJ2-1; no clear D gene. V was trimmed by 4 bases and J by 4 bases, leaving 15 bases between them. Germline lookup yields CDR1 SGHRS and CDR2 YFSETQ. This CDR3 has 15 residues. CDR3 sequence (DNA): TGCGCCAGCAGCCAAGCCAGGAACCTGTACAATGAGCAGTTCTTC. Protein product: CASSQARNLYNEQFF.

The gene calls are TRBV3-1 and TRBJ2-3; 7 bases are shared with TRBD2. Unmatched junction bases numbered 3, after V lost 8 bases and J lost 1 base. CDR1 LGHDT and CDR2 YNNKEL come from the germline V gene (reference sequence). The CDR3 length is 13 residues. Here the CDR3 reads CASSTSRTDTQYF. The CDR3, as DNA: TGTGCCAGCTCGACTAGCCGCACAGATACGCAGTATTTT.

The CDR3 loop is CASSSLAVNNYEQYF. CDR3 nucleotide sequence: TGTGCCAGCAGTTCCCTAGCGGTTAACAACTACGAGCAGTACTTC. The genes are TRBV7-2 and TRBJ2-7; 7 bases fit TRBD2. Looked up from germline, CDR1 is SGHTA and CDR2 is FQGNSA. CDR3 length equals 15 residues. After removal of 6 bases from V and 3 bases from J, the junction contained 11 bases not matched to a gene.

This clonotype has at least ten counts. The chain is built from TRBV5-1 and TRBJ2-7; possible D gene TRBD2, 5 bases. The CDR3 spans 13 residues. V lost 2 bases and J lost 2, with 8 bases in between. Per the germline V gene, CDR1 is SGHRS and CDR2 is YFSETQ. In DNA, the CDR3 is TGCGCCAGCAGCTTCGGGGTAGCCTACGAGCAGTACTTC. It is translated as CASSFGVAYEQYF.

This chain uses TRBV7-2 with TRBJ1-6; no clear D. The germline V gene encodes CDR1 SGHTA and CDR2 FQGNSA. V shed 3 bases and J shed 0 bases, with 9 bases lying between them. The CDR3 runs to 16 residues. The CDR3 sequence is CASSLVESSYNSPLHF. CDR3 bases: TGTGCCAGCAGCTTGGTCGAGAGCTCCTATAATTCACCCCTCCACTTT. Full variable domain (outside the CDR3, taken from reference TRBV7-2 and TRBJ1-6): GAGVSQSPSNKVTEKGKDVELRCDPISGHTALYWYRQSLGQGLEFLIYFQGNSAPDKSGLPSDRFSAERTGGSVSTLTIQRTQQEDSAVYLCASSLVESSYNSPLHFGNGTRLTVT.

This clonotype was found a few times. The rearrangement joins TRBV3-1 to TRBJ1-2; 12 nucleotides align to TRBD1. This CDR3 is built from 14 residues. J was trimmed by 7 bases and V by 4 bases; bases with no gene match: 4. Germline V gene lookup returns CDR1 LGHDT and CDR2 YNNKEL (reference sequence). This CDR3 reads CASSRRDRGRGYTF. The CDR3 DNA reads TGTGCCAGCAGCCGCCGGGACAGGGGGCGTGGCTACACCTTC.

This clonotype was observed at least ten times. The V call is TRBV6-1, the J call TRBJ2-7; perhaps TRBD1 as D (5 bases). V gave up 6 bases and J gave up 2 bases, with 11 bases separating them. CDR1 MNHNS and CDR2 SASEGT come from the germline V gene. This CDR3 spans 13 amino acids. Written as DNA, the CDR3 is TGTGCCAGCAGCGCAGGGCGGCCCTACGAGCAGTACGTC. It specifies CASSAGRPYEQYV.

Many counts were recorded for this clonotype. This chain links TRBV13 with TRBJ2-1, with D unclear. With 5 bases removed from V and 2 bases from J, the gap between germline ends came to 13 bases. CDR1 is PRHDT, CDR2 FYEKMQ, per germline (reference sequence). The CDR3 contains 15 residues. CDR3 residues: CASSERPRTYNEQFF. The CDR3, as DNA: TGTGCCAGCAGCGAAAGACCCCGAACCTACAATGAGCAGTTCTTC.

The sample holds a few counts of this clonotype. The chain links TRBV24-1 to TRBJ1-1; D is unresolved. V lost 0 bases, J lost 5 bases, and 6 bases lay in between. This CDR3 is built from 13 residues. Germline CDR1 KGHDR, CDR2 SFDVKD. The CDR3 is CATSDLPGTEAFF. In nucleotides, the CDR3 is TGTGCCACCAGTGATTTGCCCGGGACTGAAGCTTTCTTT.

This clonotype was picked up many times. V gene TRBV5-6 combines with J gene TRBJ1-5; D gene unclear. Trimming took off 2 bases at V and 0 bases at J, with 12 bases between the two ends. The germline V gene has CDR1 SGHDT and CDR2 YYEEEE. This CDR3 comprises 16 residues. The CDR3 nucleotides are TGTGCCAGCAGCTTTAGAGGTGGCTATAGCAATCAGCCCCAGCATTTT. Residues: CASSFRGGYSNQPQHF.

J is TRBJ2-7 and V is TRBV3-1, with D perhaps TRBD2 (6 bases). This CDR3 is 16 amino acids long. Per the germline V gene, CDR1 is LGHDT and CDR2 is YNNKEL (reference sequence). V shed 2 bases and J shed 0 bases, with 14 bases lying between them. In DNA, the CDR3 is TGTGCCAGCAGCCAATTTCGCGGGGCCAGCTCCTACGAGCAGTACTTC. Translated, it gives CASSQFRGASSYEQYF.

This clonotype was seen repeatedly, ten times or more. The chain is built from TRBV12-3 or TRBV12-4 and TRBJ1-5; 11 nucleotides line up with TRBD1. Unmatched junction bases numbered 3, after V lost 4 bases and J lost 1 base. The CDR3 is 16 residues long. This CDR3 reads CASSWTGGSSNQPQHF. The CDR3 DNA follows: TGTGCCAGCAGTTGGACAGGGGGCTCAAGCAATCAGCCCCAGCATTTT.

The sample holds a few counts of this clonotype. The V call is TRBV19, the J call TRBJ1-1; no reliable D call. The ends were cut back, 10 bases at V and 4 bases at J, with 13 bases in the middle. The CDR3 totals 12 residues. Germline assignment: CDR1 LNHDA and CDR2 SQIVND (reference sequence). The CDR3: CATWRDLTEAFF. CDR3 coding DNA: TGTGCCACCTGGCGTGACCTCACTGAAGCTTTCTTT.

This clonotype was observed at least ten times. The V call is TRBV28, the J call TRBJ2-5; 8 bases are a match to TRBD1. CDR3 length: 16 amino acids. Trimming cost V 6 bases and J 2 bases; bases outside gene matches: 11. Germline values: CDR1 MDHEN, CDR2 SYDVKM. The CDR3 DNA reads TGTGCCAGCAGAAGAGGACAGGGCGTTATTCAAGAGACCCAGTACTTC. It is translated as CASRRGQGVIQETQYF.